This paragraph covers one TCR beta chain sequence. Trimming removed 2 bases from V and 4 bases from J; junction bases left unmatched: 8. The CDR3 is 16 residues long. Germline V gene data show CDR1 as SNHLY and CDR2 as FYNNEI. This record belongs to a study of blood T cell repertoires in COVID-19. Background on the study: Acute-phase and convalescent COVID-19 samples originated in the United States, Italy and Spain. Nucleic acid was either cDNA or gDNA, and it came from T cells, B-cell-depleted T cells, or PBMCs.

Some clones are missing from TCRdb's copy, which holds only in-frame ones; the method was immunoSEQ multiplex PCR. The sample has 53,000 or so clones, 70% to 80% seen once. The sequence was collected from a man in his fifties or sixties with acute or convalescent COVID-19. The chain couples TRBV2 to TRBJ2-5, with 9 bases aligning to TRBD2. The sequenced sample was peripheral blood. CDR3 sequence reads: CASSERSPGLAETQYF. The CDR3 region has the DNA TGTGCCAGCAGTGAACGTTCCCCGGGACTAGCAGAGACCCAGTACTTC.